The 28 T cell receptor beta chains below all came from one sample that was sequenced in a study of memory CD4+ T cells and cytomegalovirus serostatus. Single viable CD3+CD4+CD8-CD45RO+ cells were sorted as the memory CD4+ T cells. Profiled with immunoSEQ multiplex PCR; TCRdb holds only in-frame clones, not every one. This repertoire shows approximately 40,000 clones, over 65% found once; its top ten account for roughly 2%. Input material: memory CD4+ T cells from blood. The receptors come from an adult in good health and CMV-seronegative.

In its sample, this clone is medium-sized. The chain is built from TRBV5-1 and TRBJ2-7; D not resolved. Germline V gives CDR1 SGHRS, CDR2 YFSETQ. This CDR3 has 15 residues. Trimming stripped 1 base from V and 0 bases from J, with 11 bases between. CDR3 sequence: CASSLLSGSSYEQYF. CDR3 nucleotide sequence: TGCGCCAGCAGCTTGCTTTCAGGTAGCTCCTACGAGCAGTACTTC.

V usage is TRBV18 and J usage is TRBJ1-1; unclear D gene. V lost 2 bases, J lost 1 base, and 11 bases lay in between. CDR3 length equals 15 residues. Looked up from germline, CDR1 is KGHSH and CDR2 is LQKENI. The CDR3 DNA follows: TGTGCCAGCTCACCAGCCACCCCCACGAACACTGAAGCTTTCTTT. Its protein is CASSPATPTNTEAFF.

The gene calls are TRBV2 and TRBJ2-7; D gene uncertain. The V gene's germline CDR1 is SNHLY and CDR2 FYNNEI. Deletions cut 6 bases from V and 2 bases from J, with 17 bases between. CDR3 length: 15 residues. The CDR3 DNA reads TGTGCCAGCAGCGACGTATTTACCCGACCCTACGAGCAGTACTTC. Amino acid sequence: CASSDVFTRPYEQYF.

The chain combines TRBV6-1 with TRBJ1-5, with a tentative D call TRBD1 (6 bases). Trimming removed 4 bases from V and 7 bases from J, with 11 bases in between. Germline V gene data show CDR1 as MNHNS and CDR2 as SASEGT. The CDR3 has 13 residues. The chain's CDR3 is CASSGQVRQPQHF. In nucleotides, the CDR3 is TGTGCCAGCAGTGGACAGGTACGCCAGCCCCAGCATTTT.

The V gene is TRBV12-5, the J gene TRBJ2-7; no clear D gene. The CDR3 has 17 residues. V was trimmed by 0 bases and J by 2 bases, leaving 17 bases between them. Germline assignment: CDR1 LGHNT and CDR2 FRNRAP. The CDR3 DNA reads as TGTGCTAGTGGTTTGGTACTTGGTCAGCCTAATACCTACGAGCAGTACTTC. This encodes CASGLVLGQPNTYEQYF.

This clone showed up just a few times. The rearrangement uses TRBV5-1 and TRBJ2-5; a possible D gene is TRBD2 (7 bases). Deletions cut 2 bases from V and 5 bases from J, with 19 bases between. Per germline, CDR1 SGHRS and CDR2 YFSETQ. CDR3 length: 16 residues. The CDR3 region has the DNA TGCGCCAGCAGCTTAGCGGGGACCGCTCAGGGGGAGACCCAGTACTTC. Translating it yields CASSLAGTAQGETQYF.

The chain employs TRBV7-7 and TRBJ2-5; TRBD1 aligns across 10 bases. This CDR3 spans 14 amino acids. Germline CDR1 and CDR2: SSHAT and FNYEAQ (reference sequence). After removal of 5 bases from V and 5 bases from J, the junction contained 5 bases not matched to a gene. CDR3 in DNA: TGTGCCAGCAGCCCACGGACAGGGGGGGAGACCCAGTACTTC. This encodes CASSPRTGGETQYF.

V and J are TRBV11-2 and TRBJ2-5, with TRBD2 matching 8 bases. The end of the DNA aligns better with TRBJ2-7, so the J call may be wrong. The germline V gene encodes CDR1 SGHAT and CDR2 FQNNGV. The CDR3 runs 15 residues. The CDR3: CASSLGRGVYYEQYF. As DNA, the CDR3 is TGTGCCAGCAGCTTGGGGCGGGGGGTCTACTACGAGCAGTACTTC.

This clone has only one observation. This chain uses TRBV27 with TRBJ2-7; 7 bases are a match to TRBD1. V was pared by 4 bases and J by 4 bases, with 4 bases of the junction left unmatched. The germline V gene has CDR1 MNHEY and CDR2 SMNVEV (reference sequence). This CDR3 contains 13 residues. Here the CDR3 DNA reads TGTGCCAGCAGTTACAAACAGGGGTACGAGCAGTACTTC. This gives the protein CASSYKQGYEQYF.

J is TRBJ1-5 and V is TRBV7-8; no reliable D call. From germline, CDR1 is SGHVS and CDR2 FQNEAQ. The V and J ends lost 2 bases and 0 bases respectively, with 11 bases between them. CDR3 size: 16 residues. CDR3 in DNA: TGTGCCAGCAGCTTACTTTCCGGATATAGCAATCAGCCCCAGCATTTT. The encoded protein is CASSLLSGYSNQPQHF.

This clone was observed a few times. Written as DNA, the CDR3 is TGCGCCAGCAGCCAAGATCAGGGGAATAATTCACCCCTCCACTTT. Translation gives CASSQDQGNNSPLHF. The V and J genes are TRBV4-1 and TRBJ1-6; tentative D call: TRBD1 (6 bases). Germline CDR1 MGHRA, CDR2 YSYEKL. Trimming stripped 0 bases from V and 5 bases from J, with 8 bases between. The CDR3 totals 15 residues.

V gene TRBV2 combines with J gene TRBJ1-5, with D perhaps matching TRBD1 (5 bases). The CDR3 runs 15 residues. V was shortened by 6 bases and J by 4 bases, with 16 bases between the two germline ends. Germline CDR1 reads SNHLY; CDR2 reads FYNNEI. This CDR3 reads CASRAGGSGNQPQHF. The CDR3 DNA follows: TGTGCCAGCAGAGCCGGGGGAAGTGGTAATCAGCCCCAGCATTTT.

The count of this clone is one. The CDR3: CASSPTGTGGSEQYF. In DNA form, the CDR3 reads TGTGCCAGCTCACCGACCGGGACAGGGGGAAGCGAGCAGTACTTC. V is TRBV18 and J is TRBJ2-7; 11 nucleotides align to TRBD1. Unmatched junction bases numbered 7, after V lost 3 bases and J lost 6 bases. The CDR3 has 15 residues. Germline lookup yields CDR1 KGHSH and CDR2 LQKENI.

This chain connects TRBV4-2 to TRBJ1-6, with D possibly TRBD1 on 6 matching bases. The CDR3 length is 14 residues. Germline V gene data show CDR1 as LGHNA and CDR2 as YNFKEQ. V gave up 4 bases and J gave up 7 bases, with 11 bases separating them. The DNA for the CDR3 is TGTGCCAGCAGCCCCAGGGGTCAGAATTCACCCCTCCACTTT. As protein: CASSPRGQNSPLHF.

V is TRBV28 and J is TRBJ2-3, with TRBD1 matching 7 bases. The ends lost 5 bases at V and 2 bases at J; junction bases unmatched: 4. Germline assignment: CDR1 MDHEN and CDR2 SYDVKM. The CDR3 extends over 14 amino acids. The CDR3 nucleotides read TGTGCCAGCAGTCTAGGACAGGACACAGATACGCAGTATTTT. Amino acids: CASSLGQDTDTQYF.

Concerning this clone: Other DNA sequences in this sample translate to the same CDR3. This CDR3 is CASRPQGDYGYTF. In DNA form, the CDR3 reads TGTGCCAGTAGACCACAGGGTGACTATGGCTACACCTTC. This chain connects TRBV5-4 to TRBJ1-2, with a possible D match to TRBD1 (6 bases). The CDR3 totals 13 residues. In germline, CDR1 is SGHNT, CDR2 YYREEE (reference sequence). V lost 8 bases and J 3 bases, leaving 14 bases between the germline ends. Together with reference TRBV5-4 and TRBJ1-2, the CDR3 gives the full variable domain: ETGVTQSPTHLIKTRGQQVTLRCSSQSGHNTVSWYQQALGQGPQFIFQYYREEENGRGNFPPRFSGLQFPNYSSELNVNALELDDSALYLCASRPQGDYGYTFGSGTRLTVV.

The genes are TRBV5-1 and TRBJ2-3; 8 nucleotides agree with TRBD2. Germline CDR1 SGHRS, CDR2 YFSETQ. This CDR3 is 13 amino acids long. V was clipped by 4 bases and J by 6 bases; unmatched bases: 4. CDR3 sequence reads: CASSGSGGDTQYF. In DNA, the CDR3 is TGCGCCAGCAGCGGAAGCGGGGGCGATACGCAGTATTTT.

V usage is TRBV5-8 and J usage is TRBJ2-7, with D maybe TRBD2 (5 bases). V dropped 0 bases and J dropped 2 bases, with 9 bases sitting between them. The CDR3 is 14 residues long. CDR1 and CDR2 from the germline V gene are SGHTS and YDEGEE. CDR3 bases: TGTGCCAGCAGCTTGGCGGGGAGCCCCTACGAGCAGTACTTC. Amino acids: CASSLAGSPYEQYF.

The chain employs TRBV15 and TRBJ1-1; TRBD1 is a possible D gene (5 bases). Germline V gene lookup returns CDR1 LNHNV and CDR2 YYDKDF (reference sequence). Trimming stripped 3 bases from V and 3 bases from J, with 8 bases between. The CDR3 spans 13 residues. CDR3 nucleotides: TGTGCCACCAGCAGGGAAGGGGACACTGAAGCTTTCTTT. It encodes CATSREGDTEAFF.

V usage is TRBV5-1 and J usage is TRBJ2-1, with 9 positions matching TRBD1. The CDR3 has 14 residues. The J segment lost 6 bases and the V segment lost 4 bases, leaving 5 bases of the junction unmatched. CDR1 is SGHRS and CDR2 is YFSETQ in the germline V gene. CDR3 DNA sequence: TGCGCCAGCAGCCCGACAGGGGGTTTCAATGAGCAGTTCTTC. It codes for CASSPTGGFNEQFF.

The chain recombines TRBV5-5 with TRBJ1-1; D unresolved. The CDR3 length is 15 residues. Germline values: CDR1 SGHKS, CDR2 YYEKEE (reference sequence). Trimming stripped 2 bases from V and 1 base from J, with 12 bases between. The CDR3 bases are TGTGCCAGCAGCTTCTCGGCGAACGGGAACACTGAAGCTTTCTTT. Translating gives CASSFSANGNTEAFF.

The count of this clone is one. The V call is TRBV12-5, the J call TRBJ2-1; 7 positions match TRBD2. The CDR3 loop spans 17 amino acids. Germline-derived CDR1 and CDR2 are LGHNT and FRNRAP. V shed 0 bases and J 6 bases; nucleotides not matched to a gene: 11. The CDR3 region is CASGLVGRQRGPNEQFF. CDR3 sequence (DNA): TGTGCTAGTGGTTTGGTAGGGCGCCAGCGGGGACCCAATGAGCAGTTCTTC.

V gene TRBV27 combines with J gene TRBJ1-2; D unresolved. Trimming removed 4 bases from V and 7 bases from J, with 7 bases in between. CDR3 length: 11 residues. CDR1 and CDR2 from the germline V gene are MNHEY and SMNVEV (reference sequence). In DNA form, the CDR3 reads TGTGCCAGCAGTTCGGACGGTGGCTACACCTTC. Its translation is CASSSDGGYTF.

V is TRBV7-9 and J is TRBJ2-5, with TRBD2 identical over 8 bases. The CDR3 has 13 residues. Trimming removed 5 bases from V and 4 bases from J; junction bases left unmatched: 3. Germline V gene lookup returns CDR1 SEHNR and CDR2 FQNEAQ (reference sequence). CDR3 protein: CASSQRGGETQYF. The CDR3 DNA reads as TGTGCCAGCAGCCAACGGGGGGGAGAGACCCAGTACTTC.

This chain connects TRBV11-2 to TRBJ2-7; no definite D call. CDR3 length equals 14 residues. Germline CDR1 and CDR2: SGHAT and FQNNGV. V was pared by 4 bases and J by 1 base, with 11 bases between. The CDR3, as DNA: TGTGCCAGCAGCTCCCTCTTGGGGTCCTACGAGCAGTACTTC. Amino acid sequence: CASSSLLGSYEQYF.

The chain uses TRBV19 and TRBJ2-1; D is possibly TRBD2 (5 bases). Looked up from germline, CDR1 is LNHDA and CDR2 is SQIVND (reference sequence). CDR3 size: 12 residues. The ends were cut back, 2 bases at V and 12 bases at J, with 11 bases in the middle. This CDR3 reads CASSIPRTPQFF. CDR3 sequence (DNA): TGTGCCAGTAGTATACCTAGGACTCCGCAGTTCTTC.

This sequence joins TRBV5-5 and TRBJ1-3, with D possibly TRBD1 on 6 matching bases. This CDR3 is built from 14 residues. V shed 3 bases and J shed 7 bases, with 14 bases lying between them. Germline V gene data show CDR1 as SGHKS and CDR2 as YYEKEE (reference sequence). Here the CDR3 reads CASSSQTGGNTIYF. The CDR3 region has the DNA TGTGCCAGCAGCTCGCAGACAGGCGGTAACACCATATATTTT.

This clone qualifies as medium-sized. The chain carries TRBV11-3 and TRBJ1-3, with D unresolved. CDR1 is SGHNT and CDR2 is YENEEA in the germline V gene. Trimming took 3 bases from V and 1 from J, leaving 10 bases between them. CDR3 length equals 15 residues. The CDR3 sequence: CASSLRFLSGNTIYF. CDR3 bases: TGTGCCAGCAGCTTGAGGTTTCTTTCTGGAAACACCATATATTTT.